This T cell receptor (beta chain) was documented in a study of OX40 agonist ivuxolimab in advanced cancers. The germline V and J ends were trimmed by 0 bases and 3 bases, with 13 bases remaining between them. Germline values: CDR1 SGDLS, CDR2 YYNGEE. This CDR3 contains 15 residues. This clone has a handful of counts. No patient had autoimmune disease or received systemic immunosuppression. The assay was immunoSEQ multiplex PCR, and TCRdb's table has in-frame clones only and misses some. The sample has fewer than 15,000 clones, around 70% seen once; the top ten hold around two fifths. This TCR was recovered from an adult with an advanced solid tumor such as melanoma, head and neck, liver or kidney cancer. The V call is TRBV9, the J call TRBJ2-7; D gene ambiguous. The sample here was CD4+ or CD8+ T cells sorted from blood, taken in a trial of the OX40 agonist ivuxolimab. Here the CDR3 reads CASSVGPSKDYEQYF. In DNA form, the CDR3 reads TGTGCCAGCAGCGTAGGCCCTAGTAAGGACTACGAGCAGTACTTC.